Presented here are 26 T cell receptor beta chains from one specimen sequenced in a study of shared clonotypes between healthy human individuals. The repertoire was sequenced with immunoSEQ multiplex PCR; TCRdb's copy has only in-frame clones and lacks some. The sample lists over 950,000 clones, around three quarters occurring once. The sequenced sample was memory CD4+ T cells from PBMCs. Subset given: CD45RA-negative fraction. The receptor set was obtained from a young man in good health. Some clones in this sample may be carry-over from other donors' samples.

The chain combines TRBV7-3 with TRBJ2-1; the D gene is possibly TRBD2 (6 bases). Germline V gives CDR1 SGHTA, CDR2 FQGTGA. The V gene lost 5 bases and the J gene lost 0 bases, with 11 bases spanning the gap. This CDR3 has 15 amino acids. The chain's CDR3 is CASSTSSASYNEQFF. The CDR3 nucleotides read TGTGCCAGCAGCACATCTAGCGCCTCCTACAATGAGCAGTTCTTC.

The chain joins TRBV27 to TRBJ2-3; 14 nucleotides align to TRBD2. The CDR3 is made up of 20 amino acids. The trim removed 4 bases at V and 0 bases at J, leaving 12 bases unmatched. CDR1 is MNHEY, CDR2 SMNVEV, per germline (reference sequence). DNA of the CDR3: TGTGCCAGCAGTTCCCCCCTCGGACTAGCGGGAGGTATGAGCACAGATACGCAGTATTTT. Its translation is CASSSPLGLAGGMSTDTQYF.

CDR3 in DNA: TGTGCCAGTAGTATCTCCAGGCGGGGGGAGACCCAGTACTTC. Protein sequence: CASSISRRGETQYF. The genes are TRBV19 and TRBJ2-5, with 7 bases identical to TRBD2. Trimming at V came to 3 bases and at J to 5 bases, leaving 6 bases not matched to a gene. The CDR3 covers 14 residues. The germline gives CDR1 LNHDA, CDR2 SQIVND (reference sequence).

V gene TRBV7-3 combines with J gene TRBJ2-2; tentative D call: TRBD2 (6 bases). The length of the CDR3 is 16 residues. The V and J ends lost 1 base and 2 bases respectively, with 11 bases between them. From germline, CDR1 is SGHTA and CDR2 FQGTGA. This CDR3 reads CASSLRGGVNTGELFF. In nucleotides, the CDR3 is TGTGCCAGCAGCTTAAGGGGCGGGGTAAACACCGGGGAGCTGTTTTTT.

This chain joins TRBV11-2 and TRBJ2-2; no definite D call. The CDR3 has 16 residues. CDR1 is SGHAT, CDR2 FQNNGV, per germline. V lost 1 base to trimming and J lost 1 base, with 10 bases between them. The CDR3 DNA reads TGTGCCAGCAGCTTAGTGGGCCGACAGAACACCGGGGAGCTGTTTTTT. This codes for CASSLVGRQNTGELFF.

The V and J genes are TRBV6-1 and TRBJ2-1; TRBD1 aligns across 8 bases. This CDR3 region has 15 residues. V gave up 4 bases and J gave up 4 bases; unmatched junction bases: 6. Germline V lookup: CDR1 MNHNS, CDR2 SASEGT. CDR3 loop: CASSVTGQVYNEQFF. In DNA, the CDR3 is TGTGCCAGCAGTGTTACGGGACAGGTATACAATGAGCAGTTCTTC.

Comments on this clone: Other DNA sequences in the sample encode the same CDR3. V is TRBV5-1 and J is TRBJ2-3; TRBD1 might be the D (5 bases). This CDR3 spans 14 amino acids. CDR1 SGHRS and CDR2 YFSETQ come from the germline V gene. V shed 0 bases and J shed 5 bases, with 10 bases lying between them. The CDR3 nucleotides read TGCGCCAGCAGCTTGGTTCAGGGAAGAGATACGCAGTATTTT. This translates into CASSLVQGRDTQYF.

The V gene is TRBV5-1, the J gene TRBJ2-1; possibly TRBD1 or TRBD2 for D (5 bases each). This CDR3 contains 13 residues. The germline V gene has CDR1 SGHRS and CDR2 YFSETQ. V was pared by 4 bases and J by 16 bases, with 21 bases between. CDR3 sequence: CASSADGDVRGFF. The CDR3, as DNA: TGCGCCAGCAGCGCGGACGGGGACGTGAGGGGATTCTTC.

V is TRBV28 and J is TRBJ2-5; 9 bases fit TRBD2. The CDR3 contains 12 residues. Losses at the gene ends were 6 bases for V and 7 bases for J; bases not matched to a gene: 3. Germline CDR1 MDHEN, CDR2 SYDVKM. The CDR3 sequence: CASRAGGSTQYF. The CDR3 bases are TGTGCCAGCAGGGCGGGGGGGTCGACCCAGTACTTC.

The chain joins TRBV5-3 to TRBJ1-2; D ambiguous. TRBV5-3 is an ORF for which the function is uncertain. The V gene lost 4 bases and the J gene lost 8 bases, with 12 bases spanning the gap. This CDR3 is built from 12 residues. The CDR3 loop is CARSGAVRGYTF. The CDR3 DNA reads as TGTGCCAGAAGCGGTGCGGTTAGAGGCTACACCTTC.

This chain links TRBV18 with TRBJ2-3; TRBD2 matches at 13 bases. This CDR3 is 16 amino acids long. V was pared by 6 bases and J by 3 bases, with 6 bases of the junction left unmatched. Per germline, CDR1 KGHSH and CDR2 LQKENI. CDR3 protein: CASSLGTSGTTDTQYF. CDR3 nucleotides: TGTGCCAGCTCCCTCGGGACTAGCGGGACTACAGATACGCAGTATTTT.

This clone has just a few counts. The chain uses TRBV10-2 and TRBJ1-1, with D hard to call. This CDR3 region has 15 residues. Trimming cost V 6 bases and J 1 base, with 15 bases left between them. From germline, CDR1 is WSHSY and CDR2 SAAADI. As DNA, the CDR3 is TGCGCCAGCAGGGTCCAAACTTCAGGGAACACTGAAGCTTTCTTT. This translates into CASRVQTSGNTEAFF.

V is TRBV7-2 and J is TRBJ2-3; 10 positions match TRBD1. After removal of 5 bases from V and 3 bases from J, the junction contained 5 bases not matched to a gene. Germline CDR1 SGHTA, CDR2 FQGNSA. The CDR3 contains 15 residues. CDR3 region: CASSGRDRGTDTQYF. Written as DNA, the CDR3 is TGTGCCAGCAGCGGCCGGGACAGGGGAACAGATACGCAGTATTTT.

The chain links TRBV30 to TRBJ2-1; tentatively, D is TRBD2 (6 bases). In germline, CDR1 is GTSNPN, CDR2 SVGIG (reference sequence). CDR3 length equals 12 residues. CDR3 region: CAAGRPYNEQFF. As DNA, the CDR3 is TGTGCGGCGGGACGCCCGTACAATGAGCAGTTCTTC.

Concerning this clone itself: A read error may explain this, as a much larger clone is one base away. Other nucleotide sequences in the sample specify the same CDR3. The genes are TRBV28 and TRBJ1-1; no definite D call. This CDR3 region has 11 residues. The germline V gene has CDR1 MDHEN and CDR2 SYDVKM. V lost 6 bases, J lost 0 bases, and 2 bases lay in between. In DNA form, the CDR3 reads TGTGCCAGCAGACTGAACACTGAAGCTTTCTTT. Protein product: CASRLNTEAFF.

On this clone: A much larger clone lies a single base off, so this may be a read error. The chain recombines TRBV4-1 with TRBJ1-1, with TRBD1 as a possible D gene (5 bases). CDR3 size: 13 residues. Trimming removed 4 bases at V and 1 base at J, with 7 bases between. Germline V gene sequence: CDR1 MGHRA, CDR2 YSYEKL. Here the CDR3 reads CASSLDRNTEAFF. CDR3 DNA: TGCGCCAGCAGCCTAGACAGGAACACTGAAGCTTTCTTT.

V and J are TRBV7-2 and TRBJ2-5; no clear D. Trimming took off 5 bases at V and 2 bases at J, with 9 bases between the two ends. Looked up from germline, CDR1 is SGHTA and CDR2 is FQGNSA. This CDR3 is built from 13 residues. CDR3 region: CASSRKVQETQYF. In nucleotides, the CDR3 is TGTGCCAGCAGCCGAAAGGTACAAGAGACCCAGTACTTC. Together with reference TRBV7-2 and TRBJ2-5, the CDR3 gives the full variable domain: GAGVSQSPSNKVTEKGKDVELRCDPISGHTALYWYRQSLGQGLEFLIYFQGNSAPDKSGLPSDRFSAERTGGSVSTLTIQRTQQEDSAVYLCASSRKVQETQYFGPGTRLLVL.

V is TRBV5-6 and J is TRBJ2-1; 9 nucleotides match TRBD1. V lost 4 bases and J lost 2; bases outside the gene matches: 7. CDR1 and CDR2 (germline): SGHDT, YYEEEE. This CDR3 comprises 16 residues. This CDR3 is CASSQGTGSAYNEQFF. CDR3 coding DNA: TGTGCCAGCAGCCAGGGGACAGGGTCCGCCTACAATGAGCAGTTCTTC.

This clone was recorded a few times. The rearrangement links TRBV19 to TRBJ1-5, with D possibly TRBD1 on 5 matching bases. From germline, CDR1 is LNHDA and CDR2 SQIVND (reference sequence). V lost 8 bases, J lost 5 bases, and 19 bases lay in between. The CDR3 is 15 amino acids. In DNA, the CDR3 is TGTGCCAGTGGGGGGGGTGTCGCGAGGGATCAGCCCCAGCATTTT. It translates to CASGGGVARDQPQHF.

V is TRBV6-1 and J is TRBJ2-7; 9 positions agree with TRBD2. The J segment lost 4 bases and the V segment lost 2 bases, leaving 9 bases of the junction unmatched. Germline V gene sequence: CDR1 MNHNS, CDR2 SASEGT. The CDR3 sequence is 16 residues long. The CDR3 loop reads CASSESGLAGRYEQYF. The CDR3 bases are TGTGCCAGCAGTGAATCTGGTCTAGCGGGAAGATACGAGCAGTACTTC.

This chain links TRBV29-1 with TRBJ1-1; D perhaps matches TRBD1 (6 bases). Trimming stripped 7 bases from V and 2 bases from J, with 11 bases between. CDR1 SQVTM and CDR2 ANQGSEA come from the germline V gene. CDR3 length: 12 residues. This chain's CDR3 is CSAKQGNTEAFF. As DNA, the CDR3 is TGCAGCGCCAAACAGGGTAACACTGAAGCTTTCTTT.

The chain joins TRBV10-3 to TRBJ1-2; 9 bases match TRBD1. This CDR3 spans 11 amino acids. Germline lookup yields CDR1 ENHRY and CDR2 SYGVKD. V lost 4 bases to trimming and J lost 14 bases; unmatched junction nucleotides: 5. CDR3 amino acids: CAISGQGVPTF. The DNA of the CDR3 is TGTGCCATCAGTGGACAGGGGGTACCGACCTTC.

This clone was observed a few times. The chain employs TRBV25-1 and TRBJ2-7; 9 nucleotides line up with TRBD1. V lost 3 bases, J lost 2 bases, and 2 bases stayed unmatched. The germline CDR1 and CDR2 sequences are MGHDK and SYGVNS. The CDR3 contains 14 residues. Here the CDR3 reads CASSENRGPYEQYF. In DNA, the CDR3 is TGTGCCAGCAGTGAGAACAGGGGGCCCTACGAGCAGTACTTC.

The CDR3 nucleotides are TGCGCCAGCAGCCCGAACACCGGATACGAGCAGTACTTC. Amino acids: CASSPNTGYEQYF. The chain links TRBV5-1 to TRBJ2-7; no clear D gene. There are 13 residues in the CDR3. Trimming shortened V by 4 bases and J by 4 bases, and 12 bases separated the two germline ends. CDR1 SGHRS and CDR2 YFSETQ come from the germline V gene.

The chain carries TRBV6-1 and TRBJ2-1, with D maybe TRBD2 (6 bases). This CDR3 region has 14 residues. The V and J ends lost 0 bases and 4 bases respectively, with 7 bases between them. Germline V gene data show CDR1 as MNHNS and CDR2 as SASEGT. This CDR3 is CASSEAGLYNEQFF. DNA of the CDR3: TGTGCCAGCAGTGAAGCGGGACTTTACAATGAGCAGTTCTTC.

This chain connects TRBV4-3 to TRBJ2-5; D is unclear. V lost 1 base and J lost 7, with 10 bases in between. Germline CDR1 LGHNA, CDR2 YSLEER. This CDR3 has 13 amino acids. CDR3 sequence: CASSQGRVGTQYF. CDR3 DNA: TGCGCCAGCAGCCAAGGGCGAGTGGGGACCCAGTACTTC.